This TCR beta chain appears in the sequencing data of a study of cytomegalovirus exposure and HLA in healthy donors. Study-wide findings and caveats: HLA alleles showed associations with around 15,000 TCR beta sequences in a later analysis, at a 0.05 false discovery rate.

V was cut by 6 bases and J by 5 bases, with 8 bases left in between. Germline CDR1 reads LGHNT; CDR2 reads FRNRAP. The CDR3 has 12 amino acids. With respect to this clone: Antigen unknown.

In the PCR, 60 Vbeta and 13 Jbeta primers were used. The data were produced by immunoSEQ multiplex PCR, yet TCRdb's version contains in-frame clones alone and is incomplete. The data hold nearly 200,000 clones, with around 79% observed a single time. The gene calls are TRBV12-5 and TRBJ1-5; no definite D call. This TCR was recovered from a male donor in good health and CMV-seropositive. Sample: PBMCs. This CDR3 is CASGSGYQPQHF. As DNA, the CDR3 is TGTGCTAGTGGGTCCGGGTATCAGCCCCAGCATTTT.